The clone carrying this TCR beta chain has more than one count but fewer than ten. Its antigen is as yet unknown. This CDR3 has 15 amino acids. V was pared by 6 bases and J by 4 bases, with 6 bases of the junction left unmatched. MiXCR was run by TCRdb on the 5' RACE reads, yielding one entry per CDR3 protein. This table has 600,000 to 800,000 distinct CDR3 sequences, over 20% appearing once. The sample is drawn from a study of identical twins. Study-wide results and caveats: Cross-sectional statistics, not tracking of the same donors, supported the conclusions.

This sample was also put to use in a study of T cells expressing NK-cell markers. This second report adds: The TCR beta repertoires originated in sorted CD3+CD56+NKG2C+, CD3+CD56+NKG2C- and CD3+CD56-NKG2C+ T cells.

This rearrangement joins TRBV12-3 or TRBV12-4 to TRBJ2-3; 11 nucleotides line up with TRBD2. The source of this sequence is a woman between 18 and 29 years old in good health. The material sequenced was PBMCs. The CDR3 DNA reads as TGTGCCAGCAGCCCGACGGGACTAGCGGCAGATACGCAGTATTTT. Translation gives CASSPTGLAADTQYF.